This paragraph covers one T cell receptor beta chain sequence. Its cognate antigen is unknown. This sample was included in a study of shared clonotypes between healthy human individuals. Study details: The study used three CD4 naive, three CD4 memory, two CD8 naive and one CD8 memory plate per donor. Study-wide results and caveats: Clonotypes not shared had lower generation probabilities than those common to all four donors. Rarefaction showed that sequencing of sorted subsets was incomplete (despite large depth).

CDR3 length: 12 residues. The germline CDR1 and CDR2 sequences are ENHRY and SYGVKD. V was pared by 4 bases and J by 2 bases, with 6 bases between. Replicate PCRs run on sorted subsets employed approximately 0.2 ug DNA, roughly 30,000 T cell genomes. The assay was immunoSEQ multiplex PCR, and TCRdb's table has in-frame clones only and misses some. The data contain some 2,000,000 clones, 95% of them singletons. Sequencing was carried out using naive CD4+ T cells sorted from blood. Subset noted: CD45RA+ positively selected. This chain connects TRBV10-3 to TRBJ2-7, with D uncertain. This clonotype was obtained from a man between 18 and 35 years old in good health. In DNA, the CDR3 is TGTGCCATCAGTGGTGTGGCCTACGAGCAGTACTTC. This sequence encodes CAISGVAYEQYF.